This T cell receptor (beta chain) was captured by sequencing in a study of shared clonotypes between healthy human individuals. Findings of the study overall: Shared across several donors were around 5% of the naive CD4 clonotypes.

Comment on this clone: What it recognizes is unknown.

Selected positively for CCR7 and CD45RO-negative, naive CD8 cells excluded terminally differentiated effector memory CD45RA+ cells. Profiled with immunoSEQ multiplex PCR; TCRdb holds only in-frame clones, not every one. Of around 1.9 million clones in the sample, approximately 94% were seen once. Sequenced: naive CD8+ T cells from PBMCs. This sequence originates from a man younger than 35 in good health. Some clones in this sample may be carry-over from other donors' samples.

CDR3 in amino acids: CASSFNEVIIAYNEQFF. The CDR3 DNA sequence: TGTGCCAGCAGTTTTAACGAGGTGATCATAGCCTACAATGAGCAGTTCTTC. The rearrangement links TRBV28 to TRBJ2-1; D call uncertain. Per germline, CDR1 MDHEN and CDR2 SYDVKM. V lost 3 bases and J 2 bases, leaving 17 bases between the germline ends. The CDR3 consists of 17 residues.